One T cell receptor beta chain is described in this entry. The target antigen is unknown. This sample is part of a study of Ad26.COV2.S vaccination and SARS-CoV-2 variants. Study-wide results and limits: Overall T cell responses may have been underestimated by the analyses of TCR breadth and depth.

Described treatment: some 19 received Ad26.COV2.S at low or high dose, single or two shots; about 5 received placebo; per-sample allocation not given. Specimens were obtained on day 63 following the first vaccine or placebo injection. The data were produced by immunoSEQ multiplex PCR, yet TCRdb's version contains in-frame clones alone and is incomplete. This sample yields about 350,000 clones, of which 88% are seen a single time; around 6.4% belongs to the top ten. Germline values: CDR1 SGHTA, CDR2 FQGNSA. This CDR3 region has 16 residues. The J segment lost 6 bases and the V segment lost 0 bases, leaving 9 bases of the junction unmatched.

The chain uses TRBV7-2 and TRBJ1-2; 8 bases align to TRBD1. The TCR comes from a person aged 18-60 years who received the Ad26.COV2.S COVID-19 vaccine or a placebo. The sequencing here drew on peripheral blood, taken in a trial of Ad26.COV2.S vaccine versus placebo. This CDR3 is CASSLADGTGRDGYTF. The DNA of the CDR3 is TGTGCCAGCAGCTTAGCCGACGGGACAGGACGAGATGGCTACACCTTC.